This T cell receptor beta chain originates from a study of CD8 T cells in ankylosing spondylitis. Study-wide results and limits: Clones linked with disease were CD8+ and fairly uncommon in the peripheral blood.

This clonotype was found a few times. Its antigen remains unknown. J was trimmed by 2 bases and V by 4 bases; bases with no gene match: 8. CDR3 length: 16 residues. Germline CDR1 and CDR2: LGHDT and YNNKEL (reference sequence). One entry per CDR3 protein results from TCRdb running MiXCR on the 5' RACE reads. The data show about 240,000 distinct CDR3 sequences, about 10% seen once. This TCR derives from a male donor with ankylosing spondylitis or in good health (not recorded which). The sequenced sample was blood, either unsorted or a sorted T cell fraction (not recorded which). The V and J genes are TRBV3-1 and TRBJ1-3, with 7 bases identical to TRBD1. CDR3 coding DNA: TGTGCCAGCAGCCCGGAAGGAGGGACAGCTGGAAACACCATATATTTT. Protein sequence: CASSPEGGTAGNTIYF.